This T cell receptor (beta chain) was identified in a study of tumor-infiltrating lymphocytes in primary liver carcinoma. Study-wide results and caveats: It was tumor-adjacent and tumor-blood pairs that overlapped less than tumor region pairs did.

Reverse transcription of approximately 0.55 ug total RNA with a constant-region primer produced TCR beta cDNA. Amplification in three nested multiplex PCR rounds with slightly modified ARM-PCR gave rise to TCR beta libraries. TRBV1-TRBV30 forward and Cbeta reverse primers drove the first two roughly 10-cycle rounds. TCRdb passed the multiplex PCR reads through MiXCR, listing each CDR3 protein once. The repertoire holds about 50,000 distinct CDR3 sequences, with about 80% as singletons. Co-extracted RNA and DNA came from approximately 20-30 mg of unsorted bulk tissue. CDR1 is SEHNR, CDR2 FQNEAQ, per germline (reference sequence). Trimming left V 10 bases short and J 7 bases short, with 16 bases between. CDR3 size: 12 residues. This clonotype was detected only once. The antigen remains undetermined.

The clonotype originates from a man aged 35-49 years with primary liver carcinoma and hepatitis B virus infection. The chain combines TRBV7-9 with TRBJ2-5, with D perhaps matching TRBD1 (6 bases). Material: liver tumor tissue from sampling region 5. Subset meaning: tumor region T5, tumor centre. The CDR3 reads CANNQEGGTQYF. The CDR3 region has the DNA TGTGCCAACAACCAGGAAGGGGGGACCCAGTACTTC.